This T cell receptor (beta chain) was found in a study of T-cell memory formation after mild COVID-19. Findings and limits, study-wide: The study found balanced CD4/CD8 in clones contracting day 15 to 85 and a CD4+ lean in later expanders. Largely, contracting CD4+ clones fell within CM and EM, and contracting CD8+ clones within EMRA. Several responding clones turned up in pre-infection memory, indicating that cross-reactive memory may have taken part.

Details on this clonotype: The antigen is not known.

Constant-segment primers served in 5'RACE that generated TCR alpha and TCR beta cDNA libraries bearing sample barcodes and UMIs. TCRdb fed the 5' RACE reads into MiXCR, producing one record per CDR3 protein. The table records about 340,000 distinct CDR3 sequences, approximately 16% of them present only once. CDR1 is LGHDT, CDR2 YNNKEL, per germline (reference sequence). The CDR3 extends over 14 amino acids. The trim removed 3 bases at V and 9 bases at J, leaving 6 bases unmatched. Sequencing used PBMCs or a T cell subset sorted from them (not recorded which). This clonotype originated in a man between 18 and 29 years old who had mild COVID-19 (a few samples of this study predate the infection). Cell type and time point are not known. This sequence joins TRBV3-1 and TRBJ2-7; TRBD1 agrees at 12 bases. This CDR3 reads CASSQTGTGGGQYF. The CDR3 DNA follows: TGTGCCAGCAGCCAGACCGGGACAGGGGGCGGGCAGTACTTC.